Reported below is one T cell receptor (beta chain). Its target is unknown. The sample belongs to a study of cytomegalovirus exposure and HLA in healthy donors. Study-wide points: For most subjects, TCR beta sequences were reported to predict HLA-A and HLA-B alleles with accuracy. About 87% or about 30% of the time was how often most TCR beta V segments were productive, according to an earlier analysis. With later analysis, a missense DCLRE1C variant became linked to TCR beta V- and J-gene trimming. Association of fewer than 20,000 TCR beta sequences with HLA alleles was found at 0.05 false discovery rate in a later analysis.

PCR employed 60 Vbeta and 13 Jbeta primers. Method: immunoSEQ multiplex PCR; TCRdb's copy keeps in-frame clones and lacks some. Listed are around 51,000 clones; 2.1% falls within the top ten. This CDR3 has 13 residues. The ends were cut back, 2 bases at V and 7 bases at J, with 6 bases in the middle. Per the germline V gene, CDR1 is KGHSH and CDR2 is LQKENI. This receptor was obtained from a woman aged 40 to 50 in good health and CMV-seronegative. V gene TRBV18 combines with J gene TRBJ1-6; D might be TRBD1 (5 bases). Sequencing was performed on PBMCs. This CDR3 reads CASSPGANSPLHF. The CDR3 coding sequence is TGTGCCAGCTCACCAGGGGCCAATTCACCCCTCCACTTT.